Below, one TCR beta chain is given with its context. No antigen is known for it. With V trimmed by 3 bases and J by 3 bases, 9 bases remained unmatched. Germline assignment: CDR1 SGHNT and CDR2 YYREEE (reference sequence). The CDR3 is made up of 17 amino acids. These data belong to a study of radiotherapy plus CTLA-4 blockade in lung cancer. Study-level background: Among patients, approximately 17% showed objective responses, and around 30% had disease control.

Focal radiation plus CTLA-4 blockade with ipilimumab was administered to patients who had chemo-refractory metastatic non-small-cell lung cancer. Using immunoSEQ multiplex PCR, the repertoire was profiled, and TCRdb retains in-frame clones only, with some absent. The table records about 73,000 clones, around 87% of them present only once. Notes on the study in general: Blood saw expansion of tumor-derived TCR clones after radiotherapy plus ipilimumab.

The material sequenced was peripheral blood, taken from a patient treated with radiotherapy plus ipilimumab. The J gene is TRBJ2-2, the V gene TRBV5-4; TRBD2 agrees at 9 bases. The TCR was taken from a human donor with non-small cell lung cancer that progressed on radiotherapy plus ipilimumab. The CDR3 DNA is TGTGCCAGCAGCTACGGACTAGCGACAGCAGACACCGGGGAGCTGTTTTTT. This sequence encodes CASSYGLATADTGELFF.